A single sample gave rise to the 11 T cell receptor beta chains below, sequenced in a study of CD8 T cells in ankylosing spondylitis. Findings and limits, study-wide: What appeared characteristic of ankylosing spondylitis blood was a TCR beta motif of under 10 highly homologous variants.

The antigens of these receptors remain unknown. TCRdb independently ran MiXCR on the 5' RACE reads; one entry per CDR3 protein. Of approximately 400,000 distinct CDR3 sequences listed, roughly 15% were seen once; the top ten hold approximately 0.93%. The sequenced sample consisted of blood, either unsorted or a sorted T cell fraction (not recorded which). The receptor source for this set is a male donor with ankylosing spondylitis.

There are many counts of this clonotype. The CDR3 DNA is TGTGCCAGCAGTTACAGGACTAGCGGGAATACGTGGGCCTACAATGAGCAGTTCTTC. Translated, it gives CASSYRTSGNTWAYNEQFF. V is TRBV6-2 or TRBV6-3 and J is TRBJ2-1; 12 bases line up with TRBD2. The ends lost 2 bases at V and 2 bases at J; junction bases unmatched: 10. There are 19 residues in the CDR3. Per the germline V gene, CDR1 is MNHEY and CDR2 is SVGEGT.

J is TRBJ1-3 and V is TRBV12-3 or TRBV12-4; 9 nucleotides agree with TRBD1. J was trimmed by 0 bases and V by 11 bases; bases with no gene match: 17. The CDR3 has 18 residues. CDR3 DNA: TGTGCCTGCGGGCCTCAGGGGACAGGGTTATTCTCTGGAAACACCATATATTTT. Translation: CACGPQGTGLFSGNTIYF.

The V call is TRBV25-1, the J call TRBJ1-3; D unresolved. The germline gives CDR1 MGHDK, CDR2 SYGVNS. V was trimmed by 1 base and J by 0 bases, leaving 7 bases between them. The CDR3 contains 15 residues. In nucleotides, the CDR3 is TGTGCCAGCAGTGAATTGTCAAGCTCTGGAAACACCATATATTTT. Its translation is CASSELSSSGNTIYF. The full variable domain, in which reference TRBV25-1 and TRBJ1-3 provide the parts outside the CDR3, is EADIYQTPRYLVIGTGKKITLECSQTMGHDKMYWYQQDPGMELHLIHYSYGVNSTEKGDLSSESTVSRIRTEHFPLTLESARPSHTSQYLCASSELSSSGNTIYFGEGSWLTVV.

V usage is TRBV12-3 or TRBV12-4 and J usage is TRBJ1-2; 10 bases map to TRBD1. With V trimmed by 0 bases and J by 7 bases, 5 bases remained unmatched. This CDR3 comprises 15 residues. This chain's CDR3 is CASSLAGTGAVGYTF. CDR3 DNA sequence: TGTGCCAGCAGTTTAGCCGGGACAGGGGCTGTTGGCTACACCTTC.

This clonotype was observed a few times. CDR3 sequence (DNA): TGTGCCAGCAGAGGGCAGGGTTCCCAAGAGACCCAGTACTTC. Its translation is CASRGQGSQETQYF. V and J are TRBV6-1 and TRBJ2-5, with D possibly TRBD1 on 5 matching bases. Trimming took 6 bases from V and 1 from J, leaving 12 bases between them. The V gene's germline CDR1 is MNHNS and CDR2 SASEGT. This CDR3 comprises 14 residues.

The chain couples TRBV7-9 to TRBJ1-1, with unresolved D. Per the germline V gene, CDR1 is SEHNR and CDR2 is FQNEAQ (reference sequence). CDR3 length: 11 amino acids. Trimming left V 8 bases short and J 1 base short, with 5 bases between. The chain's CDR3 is CASGRNTEAFF. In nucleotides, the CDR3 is TGTGCCAGCGGGAGGAACACTGAAGCTTTCTTT.

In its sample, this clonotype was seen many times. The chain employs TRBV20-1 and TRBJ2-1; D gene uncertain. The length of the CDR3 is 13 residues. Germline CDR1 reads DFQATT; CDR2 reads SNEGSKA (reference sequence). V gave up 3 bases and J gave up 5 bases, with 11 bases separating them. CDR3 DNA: TGCAGTGCTAGCTGGACCTCAAACAATGAGCAGTTCTTC. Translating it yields CSASWTSNNEQFF.

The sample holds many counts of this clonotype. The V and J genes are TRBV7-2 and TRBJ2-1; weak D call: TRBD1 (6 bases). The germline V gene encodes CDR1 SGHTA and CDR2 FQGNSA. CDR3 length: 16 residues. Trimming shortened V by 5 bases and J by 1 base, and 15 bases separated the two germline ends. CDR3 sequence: CASSRGQLSSYNEQFF. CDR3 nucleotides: TGTGCCAGCAGCCGAGGACAGTTATCTTCCTACAATGAGCAGTTCTTC.

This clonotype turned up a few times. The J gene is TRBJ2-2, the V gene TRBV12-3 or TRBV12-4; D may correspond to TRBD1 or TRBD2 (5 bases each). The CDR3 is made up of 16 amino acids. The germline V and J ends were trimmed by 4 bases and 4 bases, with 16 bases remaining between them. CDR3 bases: TGTGCCAGCAGTTCCTCCGGGACCGCGGGCACCGGGGAGCTGTTTTTT. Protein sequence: CASSSSGTAGTGELFF.

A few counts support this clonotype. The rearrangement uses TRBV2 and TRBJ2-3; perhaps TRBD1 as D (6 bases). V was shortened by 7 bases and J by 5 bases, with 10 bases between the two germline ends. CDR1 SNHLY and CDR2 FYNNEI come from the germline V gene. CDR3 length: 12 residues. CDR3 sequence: CASNRDQDTQYF. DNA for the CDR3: TGTGCCAGCAACAGGGACCAAGATACGCAGTATTTT.

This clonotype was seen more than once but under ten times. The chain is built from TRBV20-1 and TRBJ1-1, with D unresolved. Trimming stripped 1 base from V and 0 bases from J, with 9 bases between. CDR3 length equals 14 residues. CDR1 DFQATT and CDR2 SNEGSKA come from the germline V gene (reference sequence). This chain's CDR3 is CSARAPEMNTEAFF. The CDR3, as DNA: TGCAGTGCTAGAGCCCCCGAGATGAACACTGAAGCTTTCTTT.